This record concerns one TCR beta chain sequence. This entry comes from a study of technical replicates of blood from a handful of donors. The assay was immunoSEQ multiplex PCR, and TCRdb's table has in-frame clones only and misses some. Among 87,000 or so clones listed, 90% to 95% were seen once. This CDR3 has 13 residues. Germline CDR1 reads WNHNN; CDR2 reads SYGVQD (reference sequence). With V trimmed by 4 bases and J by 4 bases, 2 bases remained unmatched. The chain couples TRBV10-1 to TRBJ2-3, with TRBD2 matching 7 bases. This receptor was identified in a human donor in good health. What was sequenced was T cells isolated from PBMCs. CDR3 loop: CASSGSGADTQYF. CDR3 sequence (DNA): TGCGCCAGCAGTGGAAGCGGGGCAGATACGCAGTATTTT.